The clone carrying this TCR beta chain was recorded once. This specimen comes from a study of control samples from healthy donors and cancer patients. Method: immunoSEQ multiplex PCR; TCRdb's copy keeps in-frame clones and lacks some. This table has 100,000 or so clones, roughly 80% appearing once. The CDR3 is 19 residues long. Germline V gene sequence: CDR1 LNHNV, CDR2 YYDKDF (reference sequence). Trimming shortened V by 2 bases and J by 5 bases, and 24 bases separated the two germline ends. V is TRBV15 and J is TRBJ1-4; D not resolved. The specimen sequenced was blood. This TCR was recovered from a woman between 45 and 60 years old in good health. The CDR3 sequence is CATSRSYQIGQIINEKLFF. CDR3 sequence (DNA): TGTGCCACCAGCAGATCATACCAAATAGGGCAGATAATCAATGAAAAACTGTTTTTT.